The 28 T cell receptor beta chains given below trace back to one sample, sequenced in a study of OX40 agonist ivuxolimab in advanced cancers. The library was prepared using the immunoSEQ multiplex PCR assay. Imported from immuneACCESS, the table was reduced by TCRdb to in-frame sequences with V and J called. These copies leave out some clones; in studies compared against another copy, an unresolved V gene accounts for under half, and the cause of the remainder is not known. The sample records roughly 90,000 clones, around 88% of which are singletons. The top ten constitute 1.4% to 1.5% of the sample. The material sequenced was CD4+ or CD8+ T cells sorted from blood, taken in a trial of the OX40 agonist ivuxolimab. These receptors all come from an adult with an advanced solid tumor such as melanoma, head and neck, liver or kidney cancer.

This chain connects TRBV28 to TRBJ2-5, with a possible D match to TRBD1 (5 bases). Germline V gene data show CDR1 as MDHEN and CDR2 as SYDVKM. This CDR3 spans 15 amino acids. V lost 6 bases to trimming and J lost 5 bases, with 19 bases between them. CDR3 DNA: TGTGCCAGCAGCCCCTGGGGCGCCTCCAGGGAGACCCAGTACTTC. Protein sequence: CASSPWGASRETQYF.

This clone was counted once. The CDR3 coding sequence is TGTGCCAGTAGTATGTCCGAAAAACTGTTTTTT. It is translated as CASSMSEKLFF. This chain joins TRBV19 and TRBJ1-4; D not certain. The CDR3 loop spans 11 amino acids. Per germline, CDR1 LNHDA and CDR2 SQIVND (reference sequence). The V and J ends lost 3 bases and 8 bases respectively, with 4 bases between them. Full variable domain (outside the CDR3, taken from reference TRBV19 and TRBJ1-4): DGGITQSPKYLFRKEGQNVTLSCEQNLNHDAMYWYRQDPGQGLRLIYYSQIVNDFQKGDIAEGYSVSREKKESFPLTVTSAQKNPTAFYLCASSMSEKLFFGSGTQLSVL.

The rearrangement joins TRBV5-1 to TRBJ1-1, with TRBD1 matching over 9 bases. The CDR3 is 14 amino acids. The V gene end was trimmed by 2 bases and the J gene end by 4 bases; junction bases not matched to a gene: 3. Germline CDR1 is SGHRS and CDR2 is YFSETQ. The CDR3 loop reads CASSFTGGGTEAFF. The CDR3 DNA is TGCGCCAGCAGCTTTACAGGGGGCGGCACTGAAGCTTTCTTT.

This chain uses TRBV2 with TRBJ1-6, with 9 bases fitting TRBD1. The CDR3 spans 15 residues. Germline V CDR1 and CDR2: SNHLY, FYNNEI. V gave up 6 bases and J gave up 5 bases; unmatched junction bases: 5. CDR3 in DNA: TGTGCCAGCAGGTCGGACAGGGGCAATAATTCACCCCTCCACTTT. Residues: CASRSDRGNNSPLHF.

V is TRBV6-5 and J is TRBJ1-1; D is ambiguous. Trimming left V 6 bases short and J 5 bases short, with 7 bases between. The CDR3 length is 11 residues. Germline V CDR1 and CDR2: MNHEY, SVGAGI. The CDR3 sequence: CASSQLTEAFF. CDR3 bases: TGTGCCAGCAGCCAACTTACTGAAGCTTTCTTT.

This rearrangement joins TRBV6-5 to TRBJ2-1; 7 positions agree with TRBD2. The V gene's germline CDR1 is MNHEY and CDR2 SVGAGI. The CDR3 contains 15 residues. J was trimmed by 7 bases and V by 5 bases; bases with no gene match: 11. This CDR3 reads CASSKRASGLNEQFF. The CDR3 region has the DNA TGTGCCAGCAGTAAGAGGGCTAGCGGATTAAATGAGCAGTTCTTC.

The genes are TRBV28 and TRBJ1-1, with 8 bases aligning to TRBD1. Unmatched junction bases numbered 9, after V lost 5 bases and J lost 4 bases. Germline V CDR1 and CDR2: MDHEN, SYDVKM. The length of the CDR3 is 15 residues. In DNA form, the CDR3 reads TGTGCCAGCAGTCCGACAGGGGCTAGCGTCACTGAAGCTTTCTTT. It specifies CASSPTGASVTEAFF.

Only one count was recorded for this clone. The chain carries TRBV21-1 and TRBJ2-1. TRBV21-1 corresponds to a pseudogene. The CDR3 totals 11 residues. CDR3 DNA: TGTGCCAGCAGCAATGTACGGCGGCAGTTCTTC. Protein sequence: CASSNVRRQFF.

This clone has just one count. The rearrangement links TRBV9 to TRBJ2-7; TRBD2 is a possible D gene (5 bases). The germline gives CDR1 SGDLS, CDR2 YYNGEE. V lost 0 bases and J lost 4, with 14 bases in between. This CDR3 contains 15 residues. The CDR3 sequence is CASSVDQLGAYEQYF. CDR3 nucleotide sequence: TGTGCCAGCAGCGTAGATCAGTTGGGAGCATACGAGCAGTACTTC. The full variable domain, with the rest looked up from reference TRBV9 and TRBJ2-7, is DSGVTQTPKHLITATGQRVTLRCSPRSGDLSVYWYQQSLDQGLQFLIQYYNGEERAKGNILERFSAQQFPDLHSELNLSSLELGDSALYFCASSVDQLGAYEQYFGPGTRLTVT.

The genes are TRBV9 and TRBJ1-2; no clear D. Looked up from germline, CDR1 is SGDLS and CDR2 is YYNGEE. V was cut by 0 bases and J by 2 bases, with 17 bases left in between. The CDR3 is 17 amino acids. The CDR3 here is CASSVVGTFAGNYGYTF. Here the CDR3 DNA reads TGTGCCAGCAGCGTAGTGGGTACATTCGCCGGAAACTATGGCTACACCTTC.

In this sample, this clone turned up a few times. The chain carries TRBV19 and TRBJ2-1; 9 bases align to TRBD2. The CDR3 spans 14 residues. Germline CDR1 reads LNHDA; CDR2 reads SQIVND (reference sequence). The trim removed 7 bases at V and 2 bases at J, leaving 3 bases unmatched. The CDR3 DNA reads TGTGCCAGTAACGCGGGGGGGACCTACAATGAGCAGTTCTTC. Its translation: CASNAGGTYNEQFF. Filled out from reference TRBV19 and TRBJ2-1, the complete variable domain reads DGGITQSPKYLFRKEGQNVTLSCEQNLNHDAMYWYRQDPGQGLRLIYYSQIVNDFQKGDIAEGYSVSREKKESFPLTVTSAQKNPTAFYLCASNAGGTYNEQFFGPGTRLTVL.

The rearrangement uses TRBV4-1 and TRBJ2-2, with 7 bases that match TRBD2. The CDR3 extends over 19 amino acids. CDR1 and CDR2 from the germline V gene are MGHRA and YSYEKL. The J segment lost 6 bases and the V segment lost 0 bases, leaving 16 bases of the junction unmatched. The CDR3 reads CASSQDPLKGGSSPGELFF. The CDR3 DNA reads as TGCGCCAGCAGCCAAGACCCACTAAAGGGCGGGAGTAGCCCCGGGGAGCTGTTTTTT.

The rearrangement links TRBV4-3 to TRBJ2-1, with 12 positions matching TRBD2. CDR3 length: 21 residues. The V and J ends lost 3 bases and 5 bases, in that order; junction bases with no gene match: 20. The V gene's germline CDR1 is LGHNA and CDR2 YSLEER. Here the CDR3 reads CASSHEKTSGGPRENNNEQFF. CDR3 coding DNA: TGCGCCAGCAGCCACGAGAAAACTAGCGGGGGGCCCAGGGAAAACAACAATGAGCAGTTCTTC.

The chain has TRBV5-1 and TRBJ1-4; possible D gene TRBD1, 5 bases. Germline V gene data show CDR1 as SGHRS and CDR2 as YFSETQ. V lost 0 bases and J 8 bases, leaving 11 bases between the germline ends. The CDR3 loop spans 14 amino acids. This chain's CDR3 is CASSLGQGTEKLFF. The CDR3 region has the DNA TGCGCCAGCAGCTTGGGTCAGGGTACCGAAAAACTGTTTTTT. Filled out from reference TRBV5-1 and TRBJ1-4, the complete variable domain reads KAGVTQTPRYLIKTRGQQVTLSCSPISGHRSVSWYQQTPGQGLQFLFEYFSETQRNKGNFPGRFSGRQFSNSRSEMNVSTLELGDSALYLCASSLGQGTEKLFFGSGTQLSVL.

This chain uses TRBV6-5 with TRBJ1-2; D gene unclear. V lost 5 bases and J 8 bases, leaving 12 bases between the germline ends. Germline V gene sequence: CDR1 MNHEY, CDR2 SVGAGI. This CDR3 region has 12 residues. CDR3 nucleotide sequence: TGTGCCAGCAGTAGGCCAACGGGGGGCTACACCTTC. Protein product: CASSRPTGGYTF.

This clone was detected once. The chain uses TRBV2 and TRBJ2-7, with a tentative D call TRBD2 (5 bases). This CDR3 has 15 residues. Trimming pared 2 bases from V and 4 bases from J, leaving 15 bases between. Germline V CDR1 and CDR2: SNHLY, FYNNEI. DNA of the CDR3: TGTGCCAGCAGTGAACAGAGGGCATTCCCTTACGAGCAGTACTTC. Protein: CASSEQRAFPYEQYF.

This sequence joins TRBV6-5 and TRBJ1-2; TRBD1 matches at 7 bases. After removal of 6 bases from V and 2 bases from J, the junction contained 6 bases not matched to a gene. In germline, CDR1 is MNHEY, CDR2 SVGAGI. The length of the CDR3 is 14 residues. This chain's CDR3 is CASRSYRGNYGYTF. The CDR3 DNA reads as TGTGCCAGCAGAAGTTACAGGGGCAACTATGGCTACACCTTC.

With regard to this clone: Other DNA sequences in the sample encode the same CDR3. The chain combines TRBV5-1 with TRBJ1-1; D is possibly TRBD1 (6 bases). The CDR3 extends over 14 amino acids. Germline values: CDR1 SGHRS, CDR2 YFSETQ. V dropped 1 base and J dropped 1 base, with 8 bases sitting between them. The CDR3 bases are TGCGCCAGCAGCTTGCAGGGGACGAACACTGAAGCTTTCTTT. Its translation: CASSLQGTNTEAFF.

This chain links TRBV6-4 with TRBJ1-1, with D unresolved. V lost 6 bases to trimming and J lost 1 base, with 9 bases between them. This CDR3 has 13 residues. Germline lookup yields CDR1 MRHNA and CDR2 SNTAGT. CDR3 protein: CASRQEGNTEAFF. Written as DNA, the CDR3 is TGTGCCAGCAGGCAGGAGGGGAACACTGAAGCTTTCTTT.

The rearrangement joins TRBV29-1 to TRBJ2-2, with 7 bases matching TRBD1. V shed 7 bases and J 8 bases; nucleotides not matched to a gene: 7. This CDR3 is 12 amino acids long. Per germline, CDR1 SQVTM and CDR2 ANQGSEA. In DNA form, the CDR3 reads TGCAGCGCCGTTGACAGGGCGGGGGAGCTGTTTTTT. Amino acids: CSAVDRAGELFF.

The chain is built from TRBV9 and TRBJ1-5; D is perhaps TRBD1 (5 bases). The ends were cut back, 1 base at V and 1 base at J, with 9 bases in the middle. This CDR3 is 15 amino acids long. CDR1 SGDLS and CDR2 YYNGEE come from the germline V gene. The CDR3 coding sequence is TGTGCCAGCAGCGTATCAGGGTCCAGCAATCAGCCCCAGCATTTT. Translation: CASSVSGSSNQPQHF.

This chain links TRBV6-4 with TRBJ1-1; no firm D call. Trimming took off 8 bases at V and 0 bases at J, with 10 bases between the two ends. CDR1 and CDR2 (germline): MRHNA, SNTAGT. The CDR3 runs to 13 residues. CDR3 amino acids: CASGETLNTEAFF. The DNA for the CDR3 is TGTGCCAGCGGAGAGACACTGAACACTGAAGCTTTCTTT.

V is TRBV10-2 and J is TRBJ1-5; 10 bases align to TRBD1. Per the germline V gene, CDR1 is WSHSY and CDR2 is SAAADI. The CDR3 loop spans 14 amino acids. Trimming removed 5 bases from V and 7 bases from J; junction bases left unmatched: 5. DNA for the CDR3: TGCGCCAGCAGTTACCGGGACAGGGGACAGCCCCAGCATTTT. Protein sequence: CASSYRDRGQPQHF.

This chain links TRBV9 with TRBJ2-1; 10 bases line up with TRBD2. CDR3 length equals 16 residues. Germline lookup yields CDR1 SGDLS and CDR2 YYNGEE. V gave up 6 bases and J gave up 7 bases; unmatched junction bases: 13. The CDR3, as DNA: TGTGCCAGCACCTCCGGGGTTCTAGCGGGAGTGAATGAGCAGTTCTTC. It translates to CASTSGVLAGVNEQFF.

The chain is built from TRBV11-3 and TRBJ2-3; 9 bases line up with TRBD2. Germline V gene lookup returns CDR1 SGHNT and CDR2 YENEEA. With V trimmed by 4 bases and J by 2 bases, 13 bases remained unmatched. The CDR3 has 18 residues. CDR3 sequence: CASSSDLKAGGSTDTQYF. CDR3 DNA: TGTGCCAGCAGCTCCGACTTGAAAGCGGGAGGTTCCACAGATACGCAGTATTTT. The full variable domain, its missing parts supplied by reference TRBV11-3 and TRBJ2-3, is EAGVVQSPRYKIIEKKQPVAFWCNPISGHNTLYWYLQNLGQGPELLIRYENEEAVDDSQLPKDRFSAERLKGVDSTLKIQPAELGDSAVYLCASSSDLKAGGSTDTQYFGPGTRLTVL.

The chain carries TRBV10-3 and TRBJ1-1; D not certain. The germline gives CDR1 ENHRY, CDR2 SYGVKD. Trimming left V 0 bases short and J 7 bases short, with 9 bases between. The CDR3 runs 13 residues. For the CDR3, the DNA is TGTGCCATCAGTGAGTCCGAAGAATTTGAAGCTTTCTTT. As protein: CAISESEEFEAFF.

The chain carries TRBV6-5 and TRBJ2-2; 10 bases map to TRBD1. V lost 2 bases, J lost 5 bases, and 2 bases stayed unmatched. The CDR3 spans 15 residues. From germline, CDR1 is MNHEY and CDR2 SVGAGI. CDR3 residues: CASSYGTGVTGELFF. In DNA, the CDR3 is TGTGCCAGCAGTTACGGGACAGGGGTTACCGGGGAGCTGTTTTTT.

The chain carries TRBV6-6 and TRBJ1-4; D may be TRBD1 (5 bases). This CDR3 has 13 amino acids. Germline V gene sequence: CDR1 MNHNY, CDR2 SVGAGI (reference sequence). Trimming cost V 4 bases and J 5 bases, with 8 bases left between them. CDR3 nucleotides: TGTGCCAGCAGTTCCTGGGGGAATGAAAAACTGTTTTTT. This encodes CASSSWGNEKLFF.